These 26 T cell receptor beta chains were sequenced from one sample in a study of T cells in Graves' hyperthyroidism and ophthalmopathy. Researchers took RNA transcripts and amplified the TCR beta CDR3 regions from them. A set of HTBI primers served as the primers for a first-round RT-PCR of the TCR CDR3. In TCRdb, the multiplex PCR reads were re-called with MiXCR into one record per CDR3 protein. The sample comprises some 560,000 distinct CDR3 sequences, approximately 14% of which are singletons, and roughly 6.6% rests with the top ten. The source material was blood. These receptors were obtained from a woman younger than 45 with Graves' hyperthyroidism.

In this sample, this clonotype turned up many times. The gene calls are TRBV20-1 and TRBJ1-2; 7 bases map to TRBD1. CDR1 DFQATT and CDR2 SNEGSKA come from the germline V gene (reference sequence). The CDR3 consists of 15 residues. The junction had 9 bases not matched to a gene; V was cut back by 0 bases and J by 5 bases. The chain's CDR3 is CSARDGTAGGYGYTF. The CDR3 nucleotides read TGCAGTGCTAGAGATGGGACGGCAGGGGGATATGGCTACACCTTC.

The chain couples TRBV10-3 to TRBJ2-3; D gene uncertain. Trimming took 3 bases from V and 5 from J, leaving 12 bases between them. CDR1 is ENHRY and CDR2 is SYGVKD in the germline V gene. CDR3 length: 14 amino acids. CDR3 in amino acids: CAISERVPGDTQYF. The CDR3 DNA is TGTGCCATCAGTGAAAGAGTTCCAGGAGATACGCAGTATTTT.

There are a few counts of this clonotype. The J gene is TRBJ2-1, the V gene TRBV20-1; TRBD2 agrees at 9 bases. Trimming took 6 bases from V and 1 from J; bases not matched to a gene: 10. The germline V gene has CDR1 DFQATT and CDR2 SNEGSKA (reference sequence). This CDR3 is built from 16 residues. The CDR3 loop is CSAIPPGLASYNEQFF. The CDR3 DNA reads as TGCAGTGCCATACCCCCGGGACTAGCATCCTACAATGAGCAGTTCTTC.

This rearrangement joins TRBV25-1 to TRBJ1-2; D perhaps matches TRBD1 (5 bases). V was clipped by 3 bases and J by 6 bases, with 14 bases between them. CDR1 MGHDK and CDR2 SYGVNS come from the germline V gene. The CDR3 extends over 14 amino acids. Here the CDR3 DNA reads TGTGCCAGCAGTGATCTCGACAGAGCGAATGGCTACACCTTC. This gives the protein CASSDLDRANGYTF.

This clonotype was picked up many times. This rearrangement joins TRBV11-1 to TRBJ2-5, with TRBD1 as a possible D gene (5 bases). Trimming cost V 5 bases and J 2 bases, with 9 bases left between them. The germline CDR1 and CDR2 sequences are SGHAT and FQDESV (reference sequence). The CDR3 runs to 13 residues. CDR3 DNA: TGTGCCAGCAGCCAGGGTCATCAAGAGACCCAGTACTTC. It translates to CASSQGHQETQYF. The variable domain in full, completed from reference TRBV11-1 and TRBJ2-5, reads EAEVAQSPRYKITEKSQAVAFWCDPISGHATLYWYRQILGQGPELLVQFQDESVVDDSQLPKDRFSAERLKGVDSTLKIQPAELGDSAMYLCASSQGHQETQYFGPGTRLLVL.

The chain's CDR3 is CASSFSGFSYNEQFF. CDR3 DNA sequence: TGCGCCAGCAGCTTTTCGGGGTTTTCCTACAATGAGCAGTTCTTC. This rearrangement joins TRBV5-1 to TRBJ2-1; a possible D gene is TRBD2 (5 bases). This CDR3 region has 15 residues. With 2 bases removed from V and 1 base from J, the gap between germline ends came to 10 bases. Germline lookup yields CDR1 SGHRS and CDR2 YFSETQ. The whole variable domain, filled in from reference TRBV5-1 and TRBJ2-1, reads KAGVTQTPRYLIKTRGQQVTLSCSPISGHRSVSWYQQTPGQGLQFLFEYFSETQRNKGNFPGRFSGRQFSNSRSEMNVSTLELGDSALYLCASSFSGFSYNEQFFGPGTRLTVL.

On this clonotype: A read error may explain this, as a much larger clone is one base away. The V and J genes are TRBV7-9 and TRBJ2-1; 11 bases are a match to TRBD2. Germline CDR1 reads SEHNR; CDR2 reads FQNEAQ (reference sequence). CDR3 length: 17 amino acids. The CDR3 region is CASSHPLLAGEGNEQSF. The CDR3 nucleotides read TGTGCCAGCAGCCACCCCCTACTAGCGGGAGAGGGGAATGAGCAGTCCTTC.

In this sample, this clonotype turned up many times. V and J are TRBV5-1 and TRBJ2-2; no reliable D call. The CDR3 is 15 amino acids. V shed 6 bases and J shed 0 bases, with 12 bases lying between them. The germline gives CDR1 SGHRS, CDR2 YFSETQ. CDR3 DNA sequence: TGCGCCAGCAACCGACCGAACGCGAACACCGGGGAGCTGTTTTTT. Translating it yields CASNRPNANTGELFF.

In this sample, this clonotype turned up many times. The rearrangement uses TRBV28 and TRBJ2-1; 11 bases map to TRBD2. Germline V gene data show CDR1 as MDHEN and CDR2 as SYDVKM. V dropped 1 base and J dropped 11; count of bases not matched to a gene: 10. This CDR3 contains 16 residues. CDR3 nucleotide sequence: TGTGCCAGCAGTTTATCCCTCGGTCTAGCGGGAGGTAAGCAGTTCTTC. Its translation is CASSLSLGLAGGKQFF.

This clonotype was observed many times. The V and J genes are TRBV7-2 and TRBJ2-3; 7 nucleotides align to TRBD2. CDR1 is SGHTA, CDR2 FQGNSA, per germline. This CDR3 spans 15 amino acids. V lost 5 bases to trimming and J lost 6 bases; unmatched junction nucleotides: 11. The CDR3 DNA follows: TGTGCCAGCAGCCGAGTAGGACTAGGTTACGATACGCAGTATTTT. Protein: CASSRVGLGYDTQYF.

This chain joins TRBV19 and TRBJ2-7; TRBD2 might be the D (5 bases). The CDR3 length is 13 residues. The germline V gene has CDR1 LNHDA and CDR2 SQIVND (reference sequence). V gave up 10 bases and J gave up 0 bases, with 13 bases separating them. The CDR3, as DNA: TGTGCCACCAGAGACGGGAACTCCTACGAGCAGTACTTC. Translating gives CATRDGNSYEQYF.

Many counts were recorded for this clonotype. The chain employs TRBV3-1 and TRBJ1-4, with 8 bases fitting TRBD1. The CDR3 has 14 residues. Germline V gene data show CDR1 as LGHDT and CDR2 as YNNKEL (reference sequence). Losses at the gene ends were 4 bases for V and 8 bases for J; bases not matched to a gene: 6. The CDR3 sequence: CASSLRTGYEKLFF. CDR3 in DNA: TGTGCCAGCAGCCTACGGACAGGGTACGAAAAACTGTTTTTT.

This clonotype was detected ten times or more. This rearrangement joins TRBV6-1 to TRBJ1-1, with 9 nucleotides matching TRBD1. Germline V gene data show CDR1 as MNHNS and CDR2 as SASEGT. V trimming: 6 bases; J trimming: 4 bases; junction bases outside the gene matches: 6. The CDR3 is made up of 14 amino acids. CDR3 sequence (DNA): TGTGCCAGCAGAAAGGACAGGGGAGGCACTGAAGCTTTCTTT. Translating gives CASRKDRGGTEAFF.

This clonotype was found a few times. This chain joins TRBV12-3 or TRBV12-4 and TRBJ2-3; 7 nucleotides match TRBD2. Trimming cost V 9 bases and J 1 base; bases outside gene matches: 10. The CDR3 consists of 15 residues. In DNA, the CDR3 is TGTGCCAGTTTAAGGGGCGGGAGACGCACAGATACGCAGTATTTT. Amino acids: CASLRGGRRTDTQYF.

The rearrangement links TRBV6-2 or TRBV6-3 to TRBJ1-6; D might be TRBD1 (5 bases). Per the germline V gene, CDR1 is MNHEY and CDR2 is SVGEGT. The CDR3 consists of 15 residues. V lost 6 bases and J lost 7, with 16 bases in between. In DNA, the CDR3 is TGTGCCAGCAGGACGCGGGGCAGCGGGAATTCACCCCTCCACTTT. Its translation: CASRTRGSGNSPLHF.

Ten or more counts support this clonotype. V and J are TRBV28 and TRBJ2-5; 12 bases match TRBD2. With 3 bases clipped from V and 4 bases from J, the junction kept 3 bases outside the gene matches. There are 15 residues in the CDR3. Germline V lookup: CDR1 MDHEN, CDR2 SYDVKM. The CDR3 DNA sequence: TGTGCCAGCAGTTTCGCTAGCGGGAGGGTAGAGACCCAGTACTTC. It yields the protein CASSFASGRVETQYF.

V is TRBV10-3 and J is TRBJ1-1; D remains ambiguous. The germline V and J ends were trimmed by 6 bases and 1 base, with 12 bases remaining between them. CDR3 length equals 14 residues. Germline-derived CDR1 and CDR2 are ENHRY and SYGVKD. The CDR3 DNA reads TGTGCCATCAGCCCCCGGACCCGGAACACTGAAGCTTTCTTT. Amino acid sequence: CAISPRTRNTEAFF.

As DNA, the CDR3 is TGTGCCAGCAGTTACAGAAATTCACCCCTCCACTTT. This sequence encodes CASSYRNSPLHF. This chain links TRBV6-2 or TRBV6-3 with TRBJ1-6; D gene ambiguous. V was cut by 2 bases and J by 7 bases, with 3 bases left in between. The CDR3 spans 12 residues. Germline lookup yields CDR1 MNHEY and CDR2 SVGEGT.

In its sample, this clonotype was seen a few times. The V call is TRBV9, the J call TRBJ2-3; maybe TRBD2 (5 bases). V was trimmed by 4 bases and J by 4 bases, leaving 13 bases between them. This CDR3 is built from 14 residues. Germline-derived CDR1 and CDR2 are SGDLS and YYNGEE. The CDR3 loop reads CASSSRDLADTQYF. DNA of the CDR3: TGTGCCAGCAGCTCCCGGGATCTCGCAGATACGCAGTATTTT.

This clonotype was counted between two and nine times. This chain joins TRBV20-1 and TRBJ2-1, with TRBD2 matching 14 bases. This CDR3 comprises 17 residues. The V segment lost 5 bases and the J segment 7 bases; nucleotides outside the gene matches: 13. The germline CDR1 and CDR2 sequences are DFQATT and SNEGSKA (reference sequence). CDR3 in amino acids: CSAPTSGRALVVNEQFF. The CDR3, as DNA: TGCAGTGCTCCGACTAGCGGGAGGGCCCTCGTAGTGAATGAGCAGTTCTTC.

This clonotype came up many times. DNA for the CDR3: TGCAGTGCTAGAGGAGTGGGCGGACAGAGCTACGAGCAGTACTTC. Amino acids: CSARGVGGQSYEQYF. The V call is TRBV20-1, the J call TRBJ2-7; tentatively, D is TRBD1 (6 bases). CDR1 DFQATT and CDR2 SNEGSKA come from the germline V gene (reference sequence). Trimming took 1 base from V and 3 from J, leaving 16 bases between them. The CDR3 is made up of 15 amino acids.

This clonotype was picked up many times. The rearrangement links TRBV6-1 to TRBJ2-7, with TRBD1 matching over 11 bases. Trimming at V came to 6 bases and at J to 3 bases, leaving 4 bases not matched to a gene. Germline V gives CDR1 MNHNS, CDR2 SASEGT. CDR3 size: 14 residues. The CDR3 loop is CASRRGQGDYEQYF. The CDR3 region has the DNA TGTGCCAGCAGGCGGGGACAGGGGGACTACGAGCAGTACTTC.

This clonotype occurred many times. The J gene is TRBJ2-7, the V gene TRBV28; 9 bases agree with TRBD1. CDR3 length: 17 amino acids. V gave up 4 bases and J gave up 2 bases; unmatched junction bases: 12. Germline lookup yields CDR1 MDHEN and CDR2 SYDVKM. CDR3 amino acids: CASSSTNYGQGTYEQYF. The CDR3 DNA follows: TGTGCCAGCAGTTCAACTAATTACGGACAGGGGACCTACGAGCAGTACTTC.

Ten or more counts support this clonotype. The chain carries TRBV28 and TRBJ2-3; 9 nucleotides match TRBD2. V lost 4 bases and J lost 4; bases outside the gene matches: 12. The CDR3 sequence is 17 residues long. Looked up from germline, CDR1 is MDHEN and CDR2 is SYDVKM. CDR3 loop: CASSSHLRREGPDTQYF. DNA for the CDR3: TGTGCCAGCAGTTCCCATCTAAGGCGGGAGGGCCCAGATACGCAGTATTTT.

This clonotype has a count of ten or more. The V and J genes are TRBV6-2 or TRBV6-3 and TRBJ2-1, with 7 bases fitting TRBD2. J gave up 7 bases and V 4 bases, and 10 bases lay outside the gene matches. Germline V gives CDR1 MNHEY, CDR2 SVGEGT. The CDR3 sequence is 15 residues long. CDR3: CASSSRDYLVNEQFF. The CDR3 nucleotides are TGTGCCAGCAGTTCCAGGGACTACTTGGTGAATGAGCAGTTCTTC.

This clonotype was detected many times. This chain connects TRBV28 to TRBJ2-1; TRBD2 is a possible D gene (6 bases). The CDR3 covers 16 residues. In germline, CDR1 is MDHEN, CDR2 SYDVKM. Between the trimmed V and J ends, which lost 4 bases and 5 bases, there was a span of 18 bases. The CDR3 loop reads CASSSPWEVPHNEQFF. In DNA form, the CDR3 reads TGTGCCAGCAGTTCCCCGTGGGAGGTACCCCACAATGAGCAGTTCTTC.